This T cell receptor beta chain was identified during a study of siplizumab effects on memory and regulatory T cells. Unstimulated naive, memory, effector memory and TEMRA subsets were also sequenced, drawn from three donor pairs. General study findings and limits: Unstimulated subsets contained matches for only a minor fraction of alloreactive clones. Proliferating Tregs taken from siplizumab cultures were not shown to have a confirmed suppressive function.

The ends were cut back, 1 base at V and 5 bases at J, with 11 bases in the middle. CDR3 length: 14 residues. Germline CDR1 reads SEHNR; CDR2 reads FQNEAQ (reference sequence). With respect to this clone: Its antigen is not known.

Generated by immunoSEQ multiplex PCR, the TCRdb table keeps only in-frame clones and is missing some. The profile covers about 91,000 clones, with 95% to 97% appearing a single time and 0.031% taken by the ten largest. This clonotype originated in a human donor in good health. The chain is built from TRBV7-9 and TRBJ2-5; D is tentatively TRBD1 or TRBD2 (5 bases each). The specimen was naive CD4+ T cells sorted from blood. Here the CDR3 reads CASSLGAGTETQYF. The CDR3 DNA is TGTGCCAGCAGCTTAGGTGCAGGGACGGAGACCCAGTACTTC.